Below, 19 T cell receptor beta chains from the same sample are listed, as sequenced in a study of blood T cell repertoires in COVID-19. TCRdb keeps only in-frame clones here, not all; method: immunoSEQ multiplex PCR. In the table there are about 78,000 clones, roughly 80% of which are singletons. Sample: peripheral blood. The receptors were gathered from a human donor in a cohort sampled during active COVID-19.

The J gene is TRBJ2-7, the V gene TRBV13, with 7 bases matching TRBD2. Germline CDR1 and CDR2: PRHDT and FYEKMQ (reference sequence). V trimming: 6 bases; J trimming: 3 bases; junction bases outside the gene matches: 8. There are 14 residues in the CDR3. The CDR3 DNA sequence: TGTGCCAGCAGGCGCTGGGAGGGGCACTACGAGCAGTACTTC. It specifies CASRRWEGHYEQYF.

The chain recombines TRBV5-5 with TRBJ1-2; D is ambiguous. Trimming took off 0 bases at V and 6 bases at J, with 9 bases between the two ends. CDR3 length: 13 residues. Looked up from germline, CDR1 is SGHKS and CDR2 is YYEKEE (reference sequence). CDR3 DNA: TGTGCCAGCAGCTTGGGGCATCAAAATGGCTACACCTTC. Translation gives CASSLGHQNGYTF.

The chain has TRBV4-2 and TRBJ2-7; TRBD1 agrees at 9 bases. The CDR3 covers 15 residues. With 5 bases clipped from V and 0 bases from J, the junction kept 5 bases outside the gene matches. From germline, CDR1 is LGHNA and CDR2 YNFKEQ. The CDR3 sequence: CASSFDRGSSYEQYF. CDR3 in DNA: TGTGCCAGCAGCTTCGACAGGGGGAGCTCCTACGAGCAGTACTTC.

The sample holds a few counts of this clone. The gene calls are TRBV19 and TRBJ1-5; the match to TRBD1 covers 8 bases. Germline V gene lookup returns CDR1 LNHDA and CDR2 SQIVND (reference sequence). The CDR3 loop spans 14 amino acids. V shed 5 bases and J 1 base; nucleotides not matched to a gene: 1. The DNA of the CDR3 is TGTGCCAGTAGTGACAGGGGAAGCAATCAGCCCCAGCATTTT. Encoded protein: CASSDRGSNQPQHF. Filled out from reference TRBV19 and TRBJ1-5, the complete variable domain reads DGGITQSPKYLFRKEGQNVTLSCEQNLNHDAMYWYRQDPGQGLRLIYYSQIVNDFQKGDIAEGYSVSREKKESFPLTVTSAQKNPTAFYLCASSDRGSNQPQHFGDGTRLSIL.

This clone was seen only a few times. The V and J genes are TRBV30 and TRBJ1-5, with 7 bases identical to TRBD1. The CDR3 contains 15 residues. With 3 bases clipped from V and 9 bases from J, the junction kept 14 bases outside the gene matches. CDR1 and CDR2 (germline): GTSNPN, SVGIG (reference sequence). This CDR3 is CAWSLNDRDVSPQHF. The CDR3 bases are TGTGCCTGGAGCCTAAACGACAGGGATGTCTCGCCCCAGCATTTT. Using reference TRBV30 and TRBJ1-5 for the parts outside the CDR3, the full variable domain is SQTIHQWPATLVQPVGSPLSLECTVEGTSNPNLYWYRQAAGRGLQLLFYSVGIGQISSEVPQNLSASRPQDRQFILSSKKLLLSDSGFYLCAWSLNDRDVSPQHFGDGTRLSIL.

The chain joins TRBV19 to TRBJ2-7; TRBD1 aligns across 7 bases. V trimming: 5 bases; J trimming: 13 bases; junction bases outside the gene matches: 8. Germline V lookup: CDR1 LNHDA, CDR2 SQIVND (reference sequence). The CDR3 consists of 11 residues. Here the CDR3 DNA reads TGTGCCAGTAGTCTCGGGACAGTGCGTTACTTC. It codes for CASSLGTVRYF.

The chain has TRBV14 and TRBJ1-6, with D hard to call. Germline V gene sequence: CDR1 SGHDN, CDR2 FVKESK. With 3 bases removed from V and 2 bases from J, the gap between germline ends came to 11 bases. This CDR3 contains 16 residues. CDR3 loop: CASSQTGRPYNSPLHF. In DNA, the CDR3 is TGTGCCAGCAGCCAGACGGGAAGGCCCTATAATTCACCCCTCCACTTT.

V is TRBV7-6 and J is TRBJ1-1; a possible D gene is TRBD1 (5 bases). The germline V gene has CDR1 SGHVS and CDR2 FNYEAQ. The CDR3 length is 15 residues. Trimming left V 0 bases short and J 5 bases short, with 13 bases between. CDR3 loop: CASSLAPGLGTEAFF. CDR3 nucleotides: TGTGCCAGCAGCTTAGCCCCAGGGTTGGGAACTGAAGCTTTCTTT.

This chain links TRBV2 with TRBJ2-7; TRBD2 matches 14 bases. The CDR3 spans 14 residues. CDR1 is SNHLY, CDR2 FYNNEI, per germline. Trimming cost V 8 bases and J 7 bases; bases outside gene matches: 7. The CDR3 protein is CASGWTSGGREQYF. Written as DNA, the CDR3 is TGTGCCAGCGGCTGGACTAGCGGGGGGAGGGAGCAGTACTTC. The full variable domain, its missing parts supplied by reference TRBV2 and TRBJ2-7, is EPEVTQTPSHQVTQMGQEVILRCVPISNHLYFYWYRQILGQKVEFLVSFYNNEISEKSEIFDDQFSVERPDGSNFTLKIRSTKLEDSAMYFCASGWTSGGREQYFGPGTRLTVT.

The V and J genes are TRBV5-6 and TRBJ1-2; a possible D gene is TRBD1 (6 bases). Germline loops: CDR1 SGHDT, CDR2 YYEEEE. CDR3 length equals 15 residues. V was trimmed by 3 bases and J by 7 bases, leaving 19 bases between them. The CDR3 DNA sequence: TGTGCCAGCAGCTCCTGGGGGCTTCGGGTAGTTGGCTACACCTTC. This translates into CASSSWGLRVVGYTF. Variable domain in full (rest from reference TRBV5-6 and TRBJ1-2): DAGVTQSPTHLIKTRGQQVTLRCSPKSGHDTVSWYQQALGQGPQFIFQYYEEEERQRGNFPDRFSGHQFPNYSSELNVNALLLGDSALYLCASSSWGLRVVGYTFGSGTRLTVV.

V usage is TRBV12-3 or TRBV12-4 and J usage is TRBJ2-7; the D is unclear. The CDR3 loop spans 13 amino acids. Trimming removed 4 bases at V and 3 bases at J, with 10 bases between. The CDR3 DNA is TGTGCCAGCAGTTCGCTACAGAGCTACGAGCAGTACTTC. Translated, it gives CASSSLQSYEQYF.

CDR3 amino acids: CASSLMGGDEQYF. The CDR3, as DNA: TGTGCCAGCAGCCTAATGGGGGGTGACGAGCAGTACTTC. The V and J genes are TRBV4-2 and TRBJ2-7, with D tentatively TRBD2 (6 bases). CDR1 LGHNA and CDR2 YNFKEQ come from the germline V gene. The CDR3 covers 13 residues. V was cut by 4 bases and J by 5 bases, with 12 bases left in between.

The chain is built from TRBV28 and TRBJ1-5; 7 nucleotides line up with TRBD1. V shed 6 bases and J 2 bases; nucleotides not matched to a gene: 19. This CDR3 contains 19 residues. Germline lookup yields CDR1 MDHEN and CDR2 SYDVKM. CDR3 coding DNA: TGTGCCAGCAGGCATTACCGGGACAGCGGAAGGGGCCGCAATCAGCCCCAGCATTTT. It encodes CASRHYRDSGRGRNQPQHF.

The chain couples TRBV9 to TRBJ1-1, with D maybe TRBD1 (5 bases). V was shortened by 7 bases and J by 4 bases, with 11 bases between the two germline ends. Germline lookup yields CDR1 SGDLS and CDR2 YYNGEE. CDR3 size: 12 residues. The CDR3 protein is CASRKGRTEAFF. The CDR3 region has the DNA TGTGCCAGCCGGAAGGGGCGCACTGAAGCTTTCTTT.

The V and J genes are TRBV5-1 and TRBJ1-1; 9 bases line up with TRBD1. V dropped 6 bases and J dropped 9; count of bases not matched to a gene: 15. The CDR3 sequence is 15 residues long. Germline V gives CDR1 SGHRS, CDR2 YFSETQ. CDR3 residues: CASNSVGGTGNKAFF. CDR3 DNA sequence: TGCGCCAGCAACTCCGTTGGGGGGACAGGGAATAAAGCTTTCTTT.

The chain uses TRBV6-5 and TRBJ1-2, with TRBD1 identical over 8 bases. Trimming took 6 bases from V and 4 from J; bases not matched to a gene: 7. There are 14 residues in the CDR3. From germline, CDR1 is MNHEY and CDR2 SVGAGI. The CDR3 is CASSWTGSGYGYTF. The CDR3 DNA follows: TGTGCCAGCAGCTGGACAGGGTCTGGCTATGGCTACACCTTC.

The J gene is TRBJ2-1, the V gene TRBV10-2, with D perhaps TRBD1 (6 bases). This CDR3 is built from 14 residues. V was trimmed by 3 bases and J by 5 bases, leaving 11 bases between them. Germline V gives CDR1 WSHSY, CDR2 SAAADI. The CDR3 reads CASSDEGENNEQFF. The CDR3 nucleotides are TGCGCCAGCAGTGATGAGGGGGAAAACAATGAGCAGTTCTTC.

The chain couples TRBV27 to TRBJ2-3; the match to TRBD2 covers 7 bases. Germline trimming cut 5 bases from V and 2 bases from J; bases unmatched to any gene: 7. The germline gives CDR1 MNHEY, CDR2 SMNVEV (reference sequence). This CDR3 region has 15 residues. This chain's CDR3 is CASSKRDSNTDTQYF. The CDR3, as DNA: TGTGCCAGCAGTAAGCGGGATTCAAACACAGATACGCAGTATTTT.

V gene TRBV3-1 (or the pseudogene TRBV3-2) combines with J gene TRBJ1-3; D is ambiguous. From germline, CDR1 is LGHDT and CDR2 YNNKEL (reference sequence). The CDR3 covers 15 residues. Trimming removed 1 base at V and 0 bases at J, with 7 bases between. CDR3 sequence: CASSQGGISGNTIYF. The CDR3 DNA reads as TGTGCCAGCAGCCAAGGAGGGATCTCTGGAAACACCATATATTTT.